The rows below give T cell receptor beta chains drawn from one sample of a study of shared clonotypes between healthy human individuals. Sequencing was performed with immunoSEQ multiplex PCR; in TCRdb, only in-frame clones are kept and a portion is missing. Here the sample spans fewer than 650,000 clones, approximately 80% being singletons. The sample was PBMCs. The receptors shown here come from a woman aged 40 to 49 in good health. Some clones in this sample may be carry-over from other donors' samples. The CDR3 runs from the conserved cysteine through the conserved F or W. A D gene is named only where the DNA matches it firmly. Only some rows state a clone size, as once, few, many or a class for expanded clones.

cdr3_aa	cdr3_nt	d_call	j_call	v_call	clone_size
CASSQGYRGPAGANVLTF	TGCGCCAGCAGCCAAGGCTACAGGGGGCCCGCTGGGGCCAACGTCCTGACTTTC	TRBD1	TRBJ2-6	TRBV4-1	.
CASSYEGQIFTDTQYF	TGCGCCAGCAGCTACGAGGGGCAGATCTTCACAGATACGCAGTATTTT	.	TRBJ2-3	TRBV5-1	.
CASSLDRQGASYTF	TGTGCCAGCAGCTTAGATAGACAGGGGGCAAGCTACACCTTC	TRBD1	TRBJ1-2	TRBV7-4	.
CASSSRTDYYGYTF	TGTGCCAGCAGCTCTAGAACAGACTACTATGGCTACACCTTC	.	TRBJ1-2	TRBV5-4	.
CSVAWTGNYEQYF	TGCAGCGTGGCTTGGACAGGGAACTACGAGCAGTACTTC	TRBD1	TRBJ2-7	TRBV29-1	.
CASSLGLNTEAFF	TGTGCCAGCAGCCTAGGGTTGAACACTGAAGCTTTCTTT	.	TRBJ1-1	TRBV5-4	.
CASSPLGQFSGNTIYF	TGTGCCAGCTCACCACTCGGACAGTTCTCTGGAAACACCATATATTTT	.	TRBJ1-3	TRBV18	once
CASSFVRVLENEQYF	TGTGCCAGCAGCTTTGTCCGGGTGCTTGAGAACGAGCAGTACTTC	.	TRBJ2-7	TRBV12-1	.
CASSFLAVGEAFF	TGTGCCAGCAGTTTCCTGGCGGTGGGGGAAGCTTTCTTT	.	TRBJ1-1	TRBV28	.
CAWSGLGGNEQFF	TGTGCCTGGAGTGGACTAGGGGGCAATGAGCAGTTCTTC	.	TRBJ2-1	TRBV30	.
CASSERQRETQYF	TGTGCCAGTAGTGAGAGACAGCGGGAGACCCAGTACTTC	.	TRBJ2-5	TRBV19	.
CASREDTGLPYEQYF	TGTGCCAGCAGGGAAGACACAGGTTTACCCTACGAGCAGTACTTC	.	TRBJ2-7	TRBV6-1	.
CASSPQGGQGLSSGNTIYF	TGTGCCAGCAGCCCCCAGGGGGGACAGGGTTTGAGCTCTGGAAACACCATATATTTT	.	TRBJ1-3	TRBV21-1	.
CSAGLTDTQYF	TGCAGCGCCGGGCTGACAGATACGCAGTATTTT	.	TRBJ2-3	TRBV29-1	.